One and the same sample provided the 24 T cell receptor beta chains below, sequenced in a study of OX40 agonist ivuxolimab in advanced cancers. Sequenced by immunoSEQ multiplex PCR; TCRdb stores in-frame clones only, minus some. The table has 100,000 or so clones, about 92% seen once; the top ten hold 3% to 3.5%. Specimen: CD4+ or CD8+ T cells sorted from blood, collected in a trial of the OX40 agonist ivuxolimab. The receptors were sampled from an adult with an advanced solid tumor such as melanoma, head and neck, liver or kidney cancer.

The CDR3 region has the DNA TGTGCCAGTAGTATAGCAGGGGGCCTCACCGGGGAGCTGTTTTTT. Translated, it gives CASSIAGGLTGELFF. This rearrangement joins TRBV19 to TRBJ2-2, with 8 bases identical to TRBD1. The J segment lost 4 bases and the V segment lost 1 base, leaving 2 bases of the junction unmatched. Germline V gene data show CDR1 as LNHDA and CDR2 as SQIVND (reference sequence). There are 15 residues in the CDR3.

This chain connects TRBV30 to TRBJ1-2; no clear D. Germline V gene lookup returns CDR1 GTSNPN and CDR2 SVGIG (reference sequence). The CDR3 has 12 amino acids. V lost 0 bases and J 6 bases, leaving 8 bases between the germline ends. CDR3 protein: CAWSVRVDGYTF. The CDR3 coding sequence is TGTGCCTGGAGTGTGAGGGTAGATGGCTACACCTTC. Full variable domain (remainder filled in from reference TRBV30 and TRBJ1-2): SQTIHQWPATLVQPVGSPLSLECTVEGTSNPNLYWYRQAAGRGLQLLFYSVGIGQISSEVPQNLSASRPQDRQFILSSKKLLLSDSGFYLCAWSVRVDGYTFGSGTRLTVV.

The chain joins TRBV27 to TRBJ2-1; 13 bases are a match to TRBD2. Per germline, CDR1 MNHEY and CDR2 SMNVEV (reference sequence). CDR3 length equals 15 residues. The V gene end was trimmed by 6 bases and the J gene end by 9 bases; junction bases not matched to a gene: 8. The DNA for the CDR3 is TGTGCCAGCAGACTGACTAGCGGGGGGTTCGGTGAGCAGTTCTTC. This gives the protein CASRLTSGGFGEQFF.

The V and J genes are TRBV11-3 and TRBJ2-1; 8 bases align to TRBD2. The CDR3 is made up of 17 amino acids. CDR1 and CDR2 from the germline V gene are SGHNT and YENEEA. Losses at the gene ends were 5 bases for V and 7 bases for J; bases not matched to a gene: 16. CDR3 bases: TGTGCCAGCAGCCCAGGGACTAGGGGTAGCTTTGGAAATGAGCAGTTCTTC. Its protein product is CASSPGTRGSFGNEQFF.

V and J are TRBV11-2 and TRBJ2-7; D is ambiguous. The CDR3 runs to 12 residues. Trimming took off 0 bases at V and 7 bases at J, with 7 bases between the two ends. Germline loops: CDR1 SGHAT, CDR2 FQNNGV. This CDR3 is CASSLDRREQYF. CDR3 coding DNA: TGTGCCAGCAGCTTAGATCGCAGGGAGCAGTACTTC.

This clone was found once. The genes are TRBV6-1 and TRBJ1-2, with D perhaps matching TRBD1 (5 bases). The CDR3 extends over 13 amino acids. Trimming left V 2 bases short and J 8 bases short, with 12 bases between. Germline loops: CDR1 MNHNS, CDR2 SASEGT. The CDR3 region is CASSERGVRGYTF. Here the CDR3 DNA reads TGTGCCAGCAGTGAACGGGGGGTGAGAGGCTACACCTTC.

J is TRBJ2-1 and V is TRBV9; D call uncertain. Germline V gene sequence: CDR1 SGDLS, CDR2 YYNGEE. The CDR3 runs to 11 residues. Trimming shortened V by 0 bases and J by 9 bases, and 4 bases separated the two germline ends. The CDR3 sequence: CASSVGSEQFF. CDR3 bases: TGTGCCAGCAGCGTAGGAAGTGAGCAGTTCTTC.

The chain carries TRBV9 and TRBJ2-3; D is unclear. Trimming cost V 0 bases and J 6 bases, with 8 bases left between them. CDR1 and CDR2 from the germline V gene are SGDLS and YYNGEE. This CDR3 is built from 13 residues. The CDR3 DNA reads as TGTGCCAGCAGCGTAGCTCGGCGCGATACGCAGTATTTT. It codes for CASSVARRDTQYF.

The J gene is TRBJ2-5, the V gene TRBV2; D is uncertain. The ends were cut back, 3 bases at V and 0 bases at J, with 11 bases in the middle. CDR3 length equals 15 residues. Germline CDR1 SNHLY, CDR2 FYNNEI. Written as DNA, the CDR3 is TGTGCCAGCAGTGAGGTGGCAGAAAACCAAGAGACCCAGTACTTC. This encodes CASSEVAENQETQYF.

The chain recombines TRBV27 with TRBJ2-5; possible D gene TRBD1, 6 bases. Germline V gives CDR1 MNHEY, CDR2 SMNVEV (reference sequence). The CDR3 extends over 15 amino acids. Trimming shortened V by 4 bases and J by 4 bases, and 16 bases separated the two germline ends. The CDR3 bases are TGTGCCAGCAGTTGGGGAAACAGGGCCGGAGAGACCCAGTACTTC. This codes for CASSWGNRAGETQYF.

The table lists this clone with a count of one. V gene TRBV27 combines with J gene TRBJ2-1, with 7 bases identical to TRBD2. Germline V gene sequence: CDR1 MNHEY, CDR2 SMNVEV (reference sequence). V lost 4 bases and J lost 5; bases outside the gene matches: 2. CDR3 size: 13 residues. CDR3: CASSYGRNNEQFF. DNA for the CDR3: TGTGCCAGCAGTTACGGGAGGAACAATGAGCAGTTCTTC.

The chain carries TRBV6-1 and TRBJ2-7; no reliable D call. The CDR3 sequence is 10 residues long. V lost 2 bases and J 9 bases, leaving 5 bases between the germline ends. Germline V gene lookup returns CDR1 MNHNS and CDR2 SASEGT. Here the CDR3 DNA reads TGTGCCAGCAGTGAAAGCCCGCAGTACTTC. Translation gives CASSESPQYF.

The genes are TRBV29-1 and TRBJ2-1; D gene unclear. The CDR3 contains 11 residues. Germline V lookup: CDR1 SQVTM, CDR2 ANQGSEA. V lost 5 bases to trimming and J lost 5 bases, with 7 bases between them. This CDR3 reads CSVLVHNEQFF. CDR3 nucleotides: TGCAGCGTTTTGGTCCACAATGAGCAGTTCTTC.

The rearrangement uses TRBV27 and TRBJ2-1; 9 bases agree with TRBD2. With 4 bases clipped from V and 4 bases from J, the junction kept 5 bases outside the gene matches. In germline, CDR1 is MNHEY, CDR2 SMNVEV (reference sequence). The CDR3 is made up of 15 amino acids. CDR3: CASSYGAGGYNEQFF. CDR3 DNA: TGTGCCAGCAGTTATGGGGCGGGAGGGTACAATGAGCAGTTCTTC.

This sequence joins TRBV27 and TRBJ1-2; TRBD1 matches 10 bases. The CDR3 extends over 15 amino acids. Germline CDR1 MNHEY, CDR2 SMNVEV (reference sequence). With V trimmed by 3 bases and J by 3 bases, 4 bases remained unmatched. The CDR3 is CASSFGQGGDYGYTF. DNA of the CDR3: TGTGCCAGCAGTTTTGGACAGGGGGGGGACTATGGCTACACCTTC.

The CDR3 DNA follows: TGTGCCAGCAGCACCTCCCGGGACAGGGGATACGAGCAGTACTTC. It translates to CASSTSRDRGYEQYF. The rearrangement uses TRBV7-8 and TRBJ2-7; 10 bases align to TRBD1. The V gene end was trimmed by 5 bases and the J gene end by 4 bases; junction bases not matched to a gene: 8. The CDR3 spans 15 residues. Looked up from germline, CDR1 is SGHVS and CDR2 is FQNEAQ.

The rearrangement uses TRBV4-3 and TRBJ1-1, with D perhaps matching TRBD1 (5 bases). V dropped 0 bases and J dropped 3 bases, with 11 bases sitting between them. The CDR3 sequence is 15 residues long. Germline-derived CDR1 and CDR2 are LGHNA and YSLEER. In DNA form, the CDR3 reads TGCGCCAGCAGCCAAGATGCCCAGGGATACACTGAAGCTTTCTTT. Residues: CASSQDAQGYTEAFF.

This clone was counted between two and nine times. The rearrangement links TRBV10-2 to TRBJ1-2, with D possibly matching TRBD1 (6 bases). Trimming removed 3 bases at V and 2 bases at J, with 10 bases between. The CDR3 extends over 14 amino acids. Germline V gene data show CDR1 as WSHSY and CDR2 as SAAADI. The CDR3 here is CASSETGLNYGYTF. The CDR3 nucleotides are TGCGCCAGCAGTGAAACAGGGTTAAACTATGGCTACACCTTC.

CDR3 protein: CASSYSAGALQETQYF. The CDR3 nucleotides are TGTGCCAGCAGTTACTCTGCAGGGGCCCTCCAAGAGACCCAGTACTTC. The chain joins TRBV6-5 to TRBJ2-5, with D perhaps TRBD1 (6 bases). Germline V gene lookup returns CDR1 MNHEY and CDR2 SVGAGI. V dropped 0 bases and J dropped 1 base, with 12 bases sitting between them. This CDR3 region has 16 residues.

The chain has TRBV5-4 and TRBJ2-2, with 8 nucleotides matching TRBD2. Germline V CDR1 and CDR2: SGHNT, YYREEE (reference sequence). The CDR3 has 16 residues. Trimming at V came to 4 bases and at J to 3 bases, leaving 8 bases not matched to a gene. The CDR3: CASSQPGLVDTGELFF. CDR3 DNA sequence: TGTGCCAGCAGCCAACCGGGACTAGTTGACACCGGGGAGCTGTTTTTT.

The J gene is TRBJ2-1, the V gene TRBV7-2; 13 bases are a match to TRBD2. The CDR3 totals 15 residues. Trimming removed 5 bases from V and 6 bases from J; junction bases left unmatched: 4. Germline values: CDR1 SGHTA, CDR2 FQGNSA. The CDR3 bases are TGTGCCAGCAGCGCCCGGACTAGCGGGGGCAATGAGCAGTTCTTC. Protein sequence: CASSARTSGGNEQFF.

The chain uses TRBV14 and TRBJ1-4; TRBD1 aligns across 8 bases. CDR1 and CDR2 (germline): SGHDN, FVKESK. The CDR3 runs 15 residues. With V trimmed by 2 bases and J by 4 bases, 3 bases remained unmatched. The CDR3 loop reads CASSQLTGVNEKLFF. The CDR3 DNA reads TGTGCCAGCAGCCAACTGACAGGGGTTAATGAAAAACTGTTTTTT.

This sequence joins TRBV27 and TRBJ2-7; D not certain. The CDR3 length is 14 residues. The germline V and J ends were trimmed by 6 bases and 2 bases, with 14 bases remaining between them. The V gene's germline CDR1 is MNHEY and CDR2 SMNVEV (reference sequence). Here the CDR3 DNA reads TGTGCCAGCAGCTTGACACCTGAACCCTACGAGCAGTACTTC. Amino acid sequence: CASSLTPEPYEQYF.

The gene calls are TRBV12-5 and TRBJ2-3; TRBD1 matches at 9 bases. The germline V gene has CDR1 LGHNT and CDR2 FRNRAP. V dropped 7 bases and J dropped 4; count of bases not matched to a gene: 6. The CDR3 consists of 14 residues. In nucleotides, the CDR3 is TGTGCTAGTGCCCGGACAGGGGTGGCAGATACGCAGTATTTT. Protein product: CASARTGVADTQYF.